The next 18 T cell receptor beta chains were all read from a single sample in a study of early T cells in non-severe SARS-CoV-2 infection (dated by TCRdb to about 2021). Libraries were made using 5' RACE. Sequencing was carried out with a NextSeq 500. In-frame beta chains were kept once TCRdb had trimmed the public reads at Q25 with fastp and called clones with MiXCR. Under each unique CDR3 protein, matching rows form one entry showing the most common genes and DNA. Across this sample there are about 110,000 distinct CDR3 sequences, with 9.5% to 13% seen only once. The ten largest clonotypes hold around 3.1% of the sample. Sample: whole blood. The receptors come from an adult who was a healthcare worker with PCR-confirmed SARS-CoV-2 infection or an uninfected control (not recorded which).

This clonotype was seen ten or more times. This sequence joins TRBV6-6 and TRBJ1-6, with D possibly being TRBD1 (5 bases). CDR1 MNHNY and CDR2 SVGAGI come from the germline V gene (reference sequence). V dropped 0 bases and J dropped 7 bases, with 10 bases sitting between them. The CDR3 is made up of 15 amino acids. CDR3 in DNA: TGTGCCAGCAGTTACTCGGCAGGGTCAAATTCACCCCTCCACTTT. Translation: CASSYSAGSNSPLHF.

This clonotype was seen a handful of times. The rearrangement uses TRBV12-3 or TRBV12-4 and TRBJ2-7; D is perhaps TRBD2 (6 bases). With 6 bases removed from V and 1 base from J, the gap between germline ends came to 16 bases. This CDR3 region has 15 residues. The CDR3 nucleotides read TGTGCCAGCAGAACTTCCGGGACTTCGTCCTACGAGCAGTACTTC. Its protein product is CASRTSGTSSYEQYF.

This clonotype has at least ten counts. J is TRBJ2-4 and V is TRBV18; a weak D match, TRBD1 (5 bases). CDR3 length: 13 residues. V lost 3 bases, J lost 6 bases, and 9 bases lay in between. Germline V CDR1 and CDR2: KGHSH, LQKENI. CDR3 nucleotides: TGTGCCAGCTCACCGGGGCGTGTAAACATTCAGTACTTC. This codes for CASSPGRVNIQYF.

This clonotype was detected ten times or more. The chain couples TRBV29-1 to TRBJ2-3, with D tentatively TRBD1 (5 bases). The CDR3 covers 12 residues. Germline V gene data show CDR1 as SQVTM and CDR2 as ANQGSEA. Trimming cost V 5 bases and J 6 bases, with 12 bases left between them. The DNA for the CDR3 is TGCAGCGTTCTTGCAGGGTTGGATACGCAGTATTTT. This translates into CSVLAGLDTQYF.

This clonotype was counted only a few times. The chain joins TRBV3-1 to TRBJ2-1; D unclear. Germline values: CDR1 LGHDT, CDR2 YNNKEL (reference sequence). The V and J ends lost 6 bases and 9 bases respectively, with 12 bases between them. CDR3 length: 12 amino acids. The CDR3 loop reads CASRSDLGEQFF. The DNA for the CDR3 is TGTGCCAGCAGGTCAGACCTAGGTGAGCAGTTCTTC.

The table lists this clonotype with a few counts. This CDR3 reads CASRDAGRGLRGGELFF. CDR3 in DNA: TGTGCCAGCCGCGACGCGGGGCGGGGATTGAGAGGCGGGGAGCTGTTTTTT. The rearrangement joins TRBV28 to TRBJ2-2, with a weak D call TRBD2 (6 bases). Trimming left V 8 bases short and J 7 bases short, with 26 bases between. The CDR3 loop spans 17 amino acids. CDR1 is MDHEN and CDR2 is SYDVKM in the germline V gene.

Here the CDR3 reads CAWSVVGTLRSYEQYF. The CDR3 DNA is TGTGCCTGGAGTGTAGTAGGAACTCTCAGGTCCTACGAGCAGTACTTC. This chain connects TRBV30 to TRBJ2-7; D gene unclear. The length of the CDR3 is 16 residues. Germline assignment: CDR1 GTSNPN and CDR2 SVGIG (reference sequence). Trimming took 0 bases from V and 1 from J, leaving 16 bases between them. Using reference TRBV30 and TRBJ2-7 for the parts outside the CDR3, the full variable domain is SQTIHQWPATLVQPVGSPLSLECTVEGTSNPNLYWYRQAAGRGLQLLFYSVGIGQISSEVPQNLSASRPQDRQFILSSKKLLLSDSGFYLCAWSVVGTLRSYEQYFGPGTRLTVT.

This clonotype was seen repeatedly, ten times or more. The rearrangement uses TRBV6-6 and TRBJ1-2; the D gene is possibly TRBD1 (6 bases). Trimming removed 10 bases from V and 2 bases from J, with 14 bases in between. This CDR3 contains 13 residues. From germline, CDR1 is MNHNY and CDR2 SVGAGI (reference sequence). The CDR3 protein is CATTQGGNYGYTF. As DNA, the CDR3 is TGTGCCACTACACAGGGCGGGAACTATGGCTACACCTTC.

This clonotype was observed at least ten times. V and J are TRBV5-5 and TRBJ1-5, with D unclear. Trimming took off 4 bases at V and 0 bases at J, with 5 bases between the two ends. This CDR3 has 13 amino acids. Germline V gene lookup returns CDR1 SGHKS and CDR2 YYEKEE (reference sequence). In DNA, the CDR3 is TGTGCCAGCAGCGACCTTAGCAATCAGCCCCAGCATTTT. Its translation is CASSDLSNQPQHF.

This clonotype was picked up a small number of times. V and J are TRBV5-1 and TRBJ2-7; D gene unclear. CDR1 and CDR2 from the germline V gene are SGHRS and YFSETQ. Trimming cost V 4 bases and J 3 bases, with 11 bases left between them. The CDR3 spans 13 residues. CDR3 loop: CASSIGQSYEQYF. The CDR3 DNA reads TGCGCCAGCAGCATTGGTCAAAGCTACGAGCAGTACTTC.

This clonotype was seen at least ten times. The chain recombines TRBV5-1 with TRBJ1-5, with D maybe TRBD1 (5 bases). CDR1 is SGHRS and CDR2 is YFSETQ in the germline V gene. Trimming removed 9 bases from V and 0 bases from J, with 16 bases in between. The CDR3 spans 15 residues. The chain's CDR3 is CATMPRDDSNQPQHF. The CDR3 DNA sequence: TGCGCCACCATGCCTCGGGACGATAGCAATCAGCCCCAGCATTTT.

In its sample, this clonotype was seen many times. V and J are TRBV6-1 and TRBJ1-1; D is ambiguous. The V gene lost 1 base and the J gene lost 2 bases, with 8 bases spanning the gap. Germline V gene sequence: CDR1 MNHNS, CDR2 SASEGT. The CDR3 is made up of 14 amino acids. DNA for the CDR3: TGTGCCAGCAGTGAAGACAGCGTTAACACTGAAGCTTTCTTT. It specifies CASSEDSVNTEAFF.

This clonotype was counted only a few times. CDR3 bases: TGTGCCAGCAGTTTAACAAGCAACTATGGCTACACCTTC. Protein: CASSLTSNYGYTF. The V and J genes are TRBV12-3 or TRBV12-4 and TRBJ1-2; D uncertain. The V end lost 2 bases, the J end lost 2 bases, and 6 bases lay between the germline ends. The CDR3 is made up of 13 amino acids.

This sequence joins TRBV11-2 and TRBJ2-7, with TRBD2 matching 11 bases. Per germline, CDR1 SGHAT and CDR2 FQNNGV. The CDR3 extends over 14 amino acids. J gave up 4 bases and V 5 bases, and 4 bases lay outside the gene matches. The CDR3 sequence: CASSPGTSGYEQYF. CDR3 DNA sequence: TGTGCCAGCAGCCCCGGGACTAGCGGATACGAGCAGTACTTC.

This clonotype appeared many times. The chain recombines TRBV6-6 with TRBJ2-3, with D tentatively TRBD1 (5 bases). Germline loops: CDR1 MNHNY, CDR2 SVGAGI (reference sequence). The V end was cut by 9 bases, the J end by 4 bases, with 11 bases between. The CDR3 spans 12 residues. The CDR3 DNA follows: TGTGCCAGTCTACAGGCGGCAGATACGCAGTATTTT. Residues: CASLQAADTQYF.

In this sample, this clonotype turned up once. This rearrangement joins TRBV12-3 or TRBV12-4 to TRBJ1-5; possible D gene TRBD1, 5 bases. This CDR3 has 14 residues. The V and J ends lost 2 bases and 7 bases respectively, with 12 bases between them. The CDR3 DNA reads TGTGCCAGCAGTTTAAAGGGGAGAGAACAGCCCCAGCATTTT. Translated, it gives CASSLKGREQPQHF.

This chain uses TRBV7-2 with TRBJ2-3; D gene uncertain. In germline, CDR1 is SGHTA, CDR2 FQGNSA. The CDR3 runs to 14 residues. Trimming cost V 3 bases and J 5 bases, with 12 bases left between them. The CDR3 DNA sequence: TGTGCCAGCAGCTTGGATGGGCCTCGAGATACGCAGTATTTT. This encodes CASSLDGPRDTQYF.

Many counts were recorded for this clonotype. The chain joins TRBV2 to TRBJ2-7, with D possibly TRBD1 on 6 matching bases. Germline CDR1 SNHLY, CDR2 FYNNEI. The CDR3 totals 12 residues. V gave up 2 bases and J gave up 13 bases, with 15 bases separating them. CDR3 loop: CASSEPPGALYF. CDR3 DNA: TGTGCCAGCAGTGAACCGCCAGGGGCCCTTTACTTC. Drawing the rest from reference TRBV2 and TRBJ2-7, the complete variable domain is EPEVTQTPSHQVTQMGQEVILRCVPISNHLYFYWYRQILGQKVEFLVSFYNNEISEKSEIFDDQFSVERPDGSNFTLKIRSTKLEDSAMYFCASSEPPGALYFGPGTRLTVT.